The 27 T cell receptor beta chains below were found in one sample sequenced in a study of OX40 agonist ivuxolimab in advanced cancers. Assay used: immunoSEQ multiplex PCR; TCRdb lists only in-frame clones, some missing. The repertoire holds 15,000 to 20,000 clones, about 91% seen once, with roughly 7.2% in the top ten. Sequences were derived from CD4+ or CD8+ T cells sorted from blood, sampled in a trial of the OX40 agonist ivuxolimab. These receptors were collected from an adult with an advanced solid tumor such as melanoma, head and neck, liver or kidney cancer.

J is TRBJ2-7 and V is TRBV5-1; D perhaps matches TRBD1 (6 bases). V gave up 7 bases and J gave up 5 bases, with 16 bases separating them. CDR3 length: 13 amino acids. CDR1 and CDR2 from the germline V gene are SGHRS and YFSETQ. Written as DNA, the CDR3 is TGCGCCAGCTCCTCCTCAGGGGAAGACGAGCAGTACTTC. This sequence encodes CASSSSGEDEQYF.

V usage is TRBV27 and J usage is TRBJ2-5; the D gene could be TRBD1 or TRBD2 (5 bases each). The germline V and J ends were trimmed by 3 bases and 7 bases, with 6 bases remaining between them. The CDR3 covers 11 residues. CDR1 is MNHEY and CDR2 is SMNVEV in the germline V gene (reference sequence). The CDR3: CASSFGGTQYF. DNA for the CDR3: TGTGCCAGCAGTTTTGGGGGGACCCAGTACTTC.

This clone was observed once. The chain joins TRBV5-6 to TRBJ2-7; 9 bases map to TRBD1. Germline loops: CDR1 SGHDT, CDR2 YYEEEE. This CDR3 is built from 15 residues. V shed 4 bases, J shed 1 base, and the junction held 6 bases outside the gene matches. CDR3 DNA sequence: TGTGCCAGCAGCATGGGACAGGGAGGGTCCTACGAGCAGTACTTC. Its translation: CASSMGQGGSYEQYF.

This chain joins TRBV4-2 and TRBJ1-5; D is ambiguous. Germline V gene data show CDR1 as LGHNA and CDR2 as YNFKEQ. The CDR3 contains 15 residues. V was cut by 0 bases and J by 5 bases, with 11 bases left in between. The CDR3, as DNA: TGTGCCAGCAGCCAAGATTTGGGGTCCCATCAGCCCCAGCATTTT. It specifies CASSQDLGSHQPQHF.

CDR3 sequence: CASSQDIGQPQHF. In DNA form, the CDR3 reads TGCGCCAGCAGCCAAGATATCGGTCAGCCCCAGCATTTT. The chain recombines TRBV4-3 with TRBJ1-5; no reliable D call. The CDR3 has 13 amino acids. V lost 0 bases and J lost 6, with 6 bases in between. The germline V gene has CDR1 LGHNA and CDR2 YSLEER.

The chain is built from TRBV10-3 and TRBJ1-1, with 7 positions matching TRBD1. CDR1 and CDR2 from the germline V gene are ENHRY and SYGVKD. The CDR3 sequence is 14 residues long. Germline trimming cut 6 bases from V and 3 bases from J; bases unmatched to any gene: 7. The CDR3 DNA sequence: TGTGCCATCAGCCGGGGACAGCCATACACTGAAGCTTTCTTT. It specifies CAISRGQPYTEAFF.

The V gene is TRBV19, the J gene TRBJ1-5; D is possibly TRBD1 (6 bases). CDR3 length: 15 residues. Germline-derived CDR1 and CDR2 are LNHDA and SQIVND (reference sequence). Trimming took off 7 bases at V and 0 bases at J, with 13 bases between the two ends. This CDR3 reads CASNRGAGSNQPQHF. As DNA, the CDR3 is TGTGCCAGTAATCGGGGGGCCGGTAGCAATCAGCCCCAGCATTTT.

The chain uses TRBV13 and TRBJ2-1; either TRBD1 or TRBD2 may supply D (5 bases each). CDR3 length: 15 amino acids. Per the germline V gene, CDR1 is PRHDT and CDR2 is FYEKMQ (reference sequence). The ends were cut back, 6 bases at V and 7 bases at J, with 19 bases in the middle. CDR3 DNA sequence: TGTGCCAGCAGTGTACCCGGGACCCAGGGTAATGAGCAGTTCTTC. Residues: CASSVPGTQGNEQFF.

V usage is TRBV16 and J usage is TRBJ1-2; D is possibly TRBD1 (5 bases). Germline CDR1 KGHSY, CDR2 FQNENV. V lost 0 bases and J lost 10, with 15 bases in between. This CDR3 has 14 amino acids. DNA for the CDR3: TGTGCCAGCAGCCAATCTCTGTCTGGGGCTGACTACACCTTC. Amino acid sequence: CASSQSLSGADYTF. Using reference TRBV16 and TRBJ1-2 for the parts outside the CDR3, the full variable domain is GEEVAQTPKHLVRGEGQKAKLYCAPIKGHSYVFWYQQVLKNEFKFLISFQNENVFDETGMPKERFSAKCLPNSPCSLEIQATKLEDSAVYFCASSQSLSGADYTFGSGTRLTVV.

The chain links TRBV29-1 to TRBJ1-3; D gene unclear. The CDR3 is 11 amino acids. Germline CDR1 and CDR2: SQVTM and ANQGSEA. With 5 bases removed from V and 3 bases from J, the gap between germline ends came to 5 bases. CDR3 sequence: CSVTVGNTIYF. In DNA, the CDR3 is TGCAGCGTTACGGTTGGAAACACCATATATTTT.

The chain combines TRBV28 with TRBJ1-4, with TRBD1 as a possible D gene (5 bases). This CDR3 region has 16 residues. Germline CDR1 is MDHEN and CDR2 is SYDVKM. Trimming pared 2 bases from V and 5 bases from J, leaving 15 bases between. CDR3: CASSLDSPPKNEKLFF. CDR3 nucleotides: TGTGCCAGCAGTTTAGACAGCCCCCCGAAGAATGAAAAACTGTTTTTT.

The gene calls are TRBV5-6 and TRBJ2-7; D ambiguous. The V gene lost 0 bases and the J gene lost 2 bases, with 9 bases spanning the gap. From germline, CDR1 is SGHDT and CDR2 YYEEEE. There are 14 residues in the CDR3. Written as DNA, the CDR3 is TGTGCCAGCAGCTTGGAGACGGGTCCCTACGAGCAGTACTTC. Translated, it gives CASSLETGPYEQYF.

V gene TRBV6-5 combines with J gene TRBJ2-7; no firm D call. Germline-derived CDR1 and CDR2 are MNHEY and SVGAGI. CDR3 length: 13 amino acids. V lost 0 bases, J lost 2 bases, and 5 bases lay in between. The CDR3 bases are TGTGCCAGCAGTTACTCGAGTGCCTACGAGCAGTACTTC. Its translation: CASSYSSAYEQYF.

The rearrangement joins TRBV11-3 to TRBJ1-1; TRBD1 is a possible D gene (5 bases). V shed 1 base and J shed 4 bases, with 13 bases lying between them. This CDR3 has 15 residues. In germline, CDR1 is SGHNT, CDR2 YENEEA. The CDR3 loop is CASSLVGDGPTEAFF. In DNA, the CDR3 is TGTGCCAGCAGCTTAGTAGGGGATGGACCCACTGAAGCTTTCTTT.

The rearrangement joins TRBV9 to TRBJ2-3, with TRBD2 identical over 7 bases. V dropped 2 bases and J dropped 7; count of bases not matched to a gene: 1. The CDR3 sequence is 12 residues long. Germline V gives CDR1 SGDLS, CDR2 YYNGEE. CDR3: CASSVGGNTQYF. The CDR3 DNA is TGTGCCAGCAGCGTGGGGGGGAATACGCAGTATTTT.

The chain combines TRBV5-1 with TRBJ2-7; 10 positions match TRBD1. Looked up from germline, CDR1 is SGHRS and CDR2 is YFSETQ. This CDR3 is 14 amino acids long. V shed 4 bases and J 5 bases; nucleotides not matched to a gene: 6. The CDR3: CASSTGTGANEQYF. The CDR3 region has the DNA TGCGCCAGCAGCACCGGGACAGGGGCCAACGAGCAGTACTTC. The whole variable domain, filled in from reference TRBV5-1 and TRBJ2-7, reads KAGVTQTPRYLIKTRGQQVTLSCSPISGHRSVSWYQQTPGQGLQFLFEYFSETQRNKGNFPGRFSGRQFSNSRSEMNVSTLELGDSALYLCASSTGTGANEQYFGPGTRLTVT.

This clone showed up just once. DNA for the CDR3: TGTGCCAGCTCATCAGGCATTCCTGACGAGCAGTACTTC. Protein: CASSSGIPDEQYF. The rearrangement uses TRBV18 and TRBJ2-7, with D hard to call. CDR1 KGHSH and CDR2 LQKENI come from the germline V gene. The CDR3 sequence is 13 residues long. The V end lost 5 bases, the J end lost 5 bases, and 13 bases lay between the germline ends. Variable domain in full (rest from reference TRBV18 and TRBJ2-7): NAGVMQNPRHLVRRRGQEARLRCSPMKGHSHVYWYRQLPEEGLKFMVYLQKENIIDESGMPKERFSAEFPKEGPSILRIQQVVRGDSAAYFCASSSGIPDEQYFGPGTRLTVT.

This chain links TRBV6-4 with TRBJ2-1; D gene ambiguous. Germline assignment: CDR1 MRHNA and CDR2 SNTAGT. Trimming took off 7 bases at V and 10 bases at J, with 14 bases between the two ends. There are 12 residues in the CDR3. CDR3 region: CASTSLLAEQFF. CDR3 sequence (DNA): TGTGCCAGCACCTCGTTACTGGCAGAGCAGTTCTTC.

This sequence joins TRBV2 and TRBJ2-7; D might be TRBD1 or TRBD2, each matching 5 bases. CDR3 length: 16 residues. Between the trimmed V and J ends, which lost 6 bases and 7 bases, there was a span of 25 bases. Per the germline V gene, CDR1 is SNHLY and CDR2 is FYNNEI. The CDR3 loop reads CASSPLQGPGKEEQYF. Here the CDR3 DNA reads TGTGCCAGCAGCCCCCTCCAGGGTCCGGGGAAAGAAGAGCAGTACTTC. The variable domain in full, with the rest retrieved from reference TRBV2 and TRBJ2-7, is EPEVTQTPSHQVTQMGQEVILRCVPISNHLYFYWYRQILGQKVEFLVSFYNNEISEKSEIFDDQFSVERPDGSNFTLKIRSTKLEDSAMYFCASSPLQGPGKEEQYFGPGTRLTVT.

The chain is built from TRBV19 and TRBJ2-1; D is unresolved. This CDR3 spans 15 amino acids. Per the germline V gene, CDR1 is LNHDA and CDR2 is SQIVND (reference sequence). Trimming shortened V by 6 bases and J by 0 bases, and 12 bases separated the two germline ends. The CDR3 DNA sequence: TGTGCCAGTAGCCAGGAGTCCTACTCCTACAATGAGCAGTTCTTC. It yields the protein CASSQESYSYNEQFF.

The chain couples TRBV28 to TRBJ1-6; tentative D call: TRBD1 (5 bases). This CDR3 spans 15 amino acids. From germline, CDR1 is MDHEN and CDR2 SYDVKM. V lost 10 bases to trimming and J lost 0 bases, with 13 bases between them. The CDR3 region has the DNA TGTGCCACCGACCGGGGGAGCTCCTATAATTCACCCCTCCACTTT. Translated, it gives CATDRGSSYNSPLHF.

The chain joins TRBV28 to TRBJ2-5; TRBD1 agrees at 9 bases. The better agreement between TRBJ2-7 and the DNA end casts doubt on the J call. The germline V gene encodes CDR1 MDHEN and CDR2 SYDVKM. The CDR3 sequence is 15 residues long. CDR3 loop: CASSPNLDRGNEQYF. The CDR3 region has the DNA TGTGCCAGCAGTCCGAACCTGGACAGGGGAAACGAGCAGTACTTC.

As DNA, the CDR3 is TGTGCCTGGAGTGGGAACAGGGCCACTAACTATGGCTACACCTTC. Its translation is CAWSGNRATNYGYTF. The chain carries TRBV30 and TRBJ1-2; D might be TRBD1 (6 bases). Trimming took 1 base from V and 0 from J, leaving 12 bases between them. Germline-derived CDR1 and CDR2 are GTSNPN and SVGIG (reference sequence). The CDR3 runs 15 residues.

V gene TRBV4-1 combines with J gene TRBJ2-7; TRBD2 aligns across 8 bases. This CDR3 contains 15 residues. Trimming at V came to 4 bases and at J to 2 bases, leaving 7 bases not matched to a gene. Germline CDR1 and CDR2: MGHRA and YSYEKL. This CDR3 reads CASSPLAGSPYEQYF. CDR3 nucleotide sequence: TGCGCCAGCAGCCCCCTAGCGGGCTCGCCCTACGAGCAGTACTTC.

The chain has TRBV11-2 and TRBJ1-1, with D possibly being TRBD1 (6 bases). The germline V gene encodes CDR1 SGHAT and CDR2 FQNNGV. The V end was cut by 4 bases, the J end by 1 base, with 13 bases between. This CDR3 comprises 15 residues. CDR3 in amino acids: CASSSPGGRNTEAFF. The CDR3 coding sequence is TGTGCCAGCAGCTCCCCCGGGGGCCGGAACACTGAAGCTTTCTTT.

The chain has TRBV4-3 and TRBJ2-3, with TRBD2 as a possible D gene (6 bases). V was shortened by 1 base and J by 5 bases, with 13 bases between the two germline ends. The CDR3 extends over 15 amino acids. Germline V gene sequence: CDR1 LGHNA, CDR2 YSLEER. CDR3 nucleotide sequence: TGCGCCAGCAGCCAAGCGGGGGACTCCCGAGATACGCAGTATTTT. Translated, it gives CASSQAGDSRDTQYF.

This clone was picked up one time. The gene calls are TRBV6-5 and TRBJ1-1, with D maybe TRBD1 (6 bases). Germline V gene data show CDR1 as MNHEY and CDR2 as SVGAGI. The CDR3 totals 13 residues. The V gene lost 0 bases and the J gene lost 8 bases, with 10 bases spanning the gap. The CDR3 is CASSYSGGAEAFF. DNA for the CDR3: TGTGCCAGCAGTTACTCTGGGGGGGCAGAAGCTTTCTTT.